The rows below give T cell receptor beta chains drawn from one sample of a study of blood T cell repertoires in COVID-19. Clones were read by immunoSEQ multiplex PCR, and TCRdb kept only the in-frame ones, dropping some. The sample consists of over 80,000 clones, more than 70% of them appearing once. Sequencing was done on a sample of peripheral blood. These receptors were collected from a human donor in a cohort sampled during active COVID-19. The CDR3 runs from the conserved cysteine through the conserved F or W. D genes are given only for firm matches. A clone size is listed for some rows: how often the clone was seen (once, few, many), or a class if it is expanded.

v_call	clone_size	j_call	d_call	cdr3_aa	cdr3_nt
TRBV5-1	-	TRBJ2-1	-	CASSLAGTETGEQFF	TGCGCCAGCAGCTTGGCGGGGACTGAGACGGGTGAGCAGTTCTTC
TRBV6-5	-	TRBJ2-1	-	CATTGGIGAGEQFF	TGTGCCACGACGGGCGGGATTGGTGCCGGTGAGCAGTTCTTC
TRBV19	-	TRBJ1-4	TRBD1	CASGGQGNEKLFF	TGTGCCAGTGGAGGACAGGGGAACGAAAAACTGTTTTTT
TRBV3-1/TRBV3-2	-	TRBJ2-7	TRBD1	CASSRRDRFSYEQYF	TGTGCCAGCAGCCGCCGGGACAGGTTCTCCTACGAGCAGTACTTC
TRBV5-4	-	TRBJ1-1	-	CASSHEPWGGAVMSTEAFF	TGTGCCAGCAGCCACGAACCCTGGGGGGGGGCGGTTATGAGCACTGAAGCTTTCTTT
TRBV12-3/TRBV12-4	-	TRBJ1-1	TRBD1	CASSLNGQAGAFF	TGTGCCAGCAGCCTCAATGGACAGGCTGGAGCTTTCTTT
TRBV7-2	-	TRBJ1-5	TRBD1	CASSVRGFQPQHF	TGTGCCAGCAGCGTCAGGGGGTTTCAGCCCCAGCATTTT
TRBV11-3	-	TRBJ2-5	-	CASSRTREGTQYF	TGTGCCAGCAGCCGGACCCGGGAAGGGACCCAGTACTTC
TRBV7-3	-	TRBJ2-1	TRBD2	CASSPRLAGHNEQFF	TGTGCCAGCAGCCCCCGACTAGCGGGCCACAATGAGCAGTTCTTC
TRBV20-1	-	TRBJ1-4	-	CSARVGRSTNEKLFF	TGCAGTGCTCGTGTAGGGAGATCAACTAATGAAAAACTGTTTTTT
TRBV7-9	-	TRBJ1-5	-	CASSHPAGSLTYSNQPQHF	TGTGCCAGCAGCCATCCGGCGGGTTCCCTTACCTATAGCAATCAGCCCCAGCATTTT
TRBV9	-	TRBJ1-5	-	CASSVMGHSNQPQHF	TGTGCCAGCAGCGTAATGGGACATAGCAATCAGCCCCAGCATTTT
TRBV19	-	TRBJ2-7	TRBD1	CASSMDRDSEQYF	TGTGCCAGTAGTATGGACAGGGACTCCGAGCAGTACTTC
TRBV11-2	-	TRBJ2-1	-	CASSFVADPYNEQFF	TGTGCCAGCAGCTTCGTAGCGGACCCCTACAATGAGCAGTTCTTC
TRBV28	-	TRBJ2-6	TRBD2	CASSKPWGGFFSGANVLTF	TGTGCCAGCAGTAAACCCTGGGGGGGGTTCTTCTCTGGGGCCAACGTCCTGACTTTC
TRBV5-6	once	TRBJ2-2	-	CASSFFAAGSTGELFF	TGTGCCAGCAGCTTCTTCGCAGCGGGCAGCACCGGGGAGCTGTTTTTT
TRBV28	-	TRBJ2-1	TRBD2	CASSASGLAGFLEQFF	TGTGCCAGCAGTGCCTCAGGACTAGCGGGATTTCTTGAGCAGTTCTTC
TRBV15	few	TRBJ2-2	-	CATSRDRLTGELFF	TGTGCCACCAGCAGAGATCGTCTCACCGGGGAGCTGTTTTTT
TRBV7-9	-	TRBJ1-2	TRBD1	CASSSSGTGGLGYTF	TGTGCCAGCAGCTCCTCCGGGACAGGGGGCCTTGGCTACACCTTC
TRBV10-3	-	TRBJ2-7	-	CAISPIEVSGISYEQYF	TGTGCCATCAGTCCGATTGAGGTCTCAGGGATCTCCTACGAGCAGTACTTC
TRBV9	-	TRBJ2-2	TRBD2	CASSGPSGRELNTGELFF	TGTGCCAGCAGCGGCCCTAGCGGGAGAGAGTTGAACACCGGGGAGCTGTTTTTT
TRBV11-2	-	TRBJ2-6	-	CASSSPGAGANVLTF	TGTGCCAGCAGCTCCCCCGGGGCTGGGGCCAACGTCCTGACTTTC
TRBV5-1	-	TRBJ1-1	-	CASSSRGGNTEAFF	TGCGCCAGCAGCTCCCGAGGGGGGAACACTGAAGCTTTCTTT
TRBV5-4	-	TRBJ1-6	TRBD1	CASSWDRYNSPLHF	TGTGCCAGCAGCTGGGACAGGTATAATTCACCCCTCCACTTT
TRBV5-1	-	TRBJ2-1	TRBD2	CASSSDPGLAGPYNEQFF	TGCGCCAGCAGCTCGGATCCGGGACTAGCGGGGCCCTACAATGAGCAGTTCTTC
TRBV5-4	-	TRBJ1-4	TRBD1	CASSGGQGLNEKLFF	TGTGCCAGCAGCGGGGGACAGGGCCTTAATGAAAAACTGTTTTTT
TRBV7-2	-	TRBJ1-6	TRBD1	CASSSQGYNSPLHF	TGTGCCAGCAGCTCACAGGGGTATAATTCACCCCTCCACTTT
TRBV5-6	-	TRBJ1-1	-	CASSLDRLNTEAFF	TGTGCCAGCAGCTTAGACAGGCTGAACACTGAAGCTTTCTTT
TRBV4-3	-	TRBJ2-1	TRBD1	CASSQDARDSESSYNEQFF	TGCGCCAGCAGCCAAGATGCCCGGGACAGCGAGAGCTCCTACAATGAGCAGTTCTTC
TRBV6-1	-	TRBJ1-2	-	CASSEAGPYGYTF	TGTGCCAGCAGTGAAGCGGGGCCGTATGGCTACACCTTC
TRBV19	-	TRBJ1-1	-	CASRTPGSGTEAFF	TGTGCCAGTAGAACACCAGGGTCCGGCACTGAAGCTTTCTTT
TRBV27	few	TRBJ2-7	TRBD1	CASSLSTGYEQYF	TGTGCCAGCAGTTTATCGACAGGGTACGAGCAGTACTTC
TRBV19	-	TRBJ2-3	TRBD1	CASSVTGGFPLDTQYF	TGTGCCAGTAGTGTGACAGGGGGCTTCCCTCTAGATACGCAGTATTTT
TRBV10-3	once	TRBJ2-7	TRBD2	CAISDLFSGRAAYEQYF	TGTGCCATCAGTGACCTATTTAGCGGGAGGGCCGCCTACGAGCAGTACTTC
TRBV4-2	-	TRBJ1-1	TRBD1	CASSPDRGYMNTEAFF	TGTGCCAGCAGCCCAGACAGGGGATACATGAACACTGAAGCTTTCTTT
TRBV15	-	TRBJ2-3	-	CATSRDQGTTSTDTQYF	TGTGCCACCAGCAGAGATCAGGGGACAACTAGCACAGATACGCAGTATTTT
TRBV19	-	TRBJ2-7	TRBD1	CASRPGQSSYEQYF	TGTGCCAGTAGACCGGGACAGAGCTCCTACGAGCAGTACTTC
TRBV3-1/TRBV3-2	-	TRBJ1-5	-	CASSQDLGYGDQPQHF	TGTGCCAGCAGCCAAGATCTTGGCTACGGAGATCAGCCCCAGCATTTT
TRBV7-7	few	TRBJ1-1	-	CASSPTTGESSEAFF	TGTGCTAGCAGCCCTACGACAGGAGAATCCTCTGAAGCTTTCTTT
TRBV6-4	-	TRBJ2-3	TRBD2	CASSTLAADTQYF	TGTGCCAGCAGTACCCTAGCGGCAGATACGCAGTATTTT
TRBV20-1	-	TRBJ1-1	-	CSASESLKLINTEAFF	TGCAGTGCTAGTGAGAGCCTTAAGCTAATTAACACTGAAGCTTTCTTT
TRBV4-2	few	TRBJ2-1	-	CAAASRAEQFF	TGTGCTGCAGCGTCTCGCGCTGAGCAGTTCTTC